This T cell receptor beta chain was recorded in a study of blood T cell repertoires in COVID-19. This clone was seen a single time. Germline V gene lookup returns CDR1 SGHTA and CDR2 FQGTGA. The CDR3 sequence is 16 residues long. J lost 1 base, V lost 8 bases, and 8 bases had no gene match. Authors' analysis steps: Estimates of nucleated cell counts were drawn from the amplification of reference gene primers. Some clones are missing from TCRdb's copy, which holds only in-frame ones; the method was immunoSEQ multiplex PCR. The DNA gave D and trimming, while V, J and clone size come from that table. The sample has around 130,000 clones; around 80% are singletons. The age range of participants was about 18 to 95 years, with residence in about 25 US areas.

The source of this sequence is a man in his forties with acute COVID-19. V usage is TRBV7-3 and J usage is TRBJ2-2; 9 bases map to TRBD1. Specimen: PBMCs or T cells enriched from blood (not recorded which). CDR3 residues: CASGNGQGRNTGELFF. DNA for the CDR3: TGTGCCAGCGGCAATGGACAGGGGAGGAACACCGGGGAGCTGTTTTTT.